This section outlines one T cell receptor (beta chain) sequence together with its context. These data are taken from a study of control samples from healthy donors and cancer patients. Using immunoSEQ multiplex PCR, the repertoire was profiled, and TCRdb retains in-frame clones only, with some absent. In the table there are over 100,000 clones, roughly 94% of which are singletons. Germline lookup yields CDR1 MNHEY and CDR2 SMNVEV (reference sequence). V lost 7 bases, J lost 0 bases, and 9 bases lay in between. This CDR3 is built from 13 residues. The clonotype was recovered from a woman between 18 and 29 years old in good health. This rearrangement joins TRBV27 to TRBJ1-1; no reliable D call. Sample: blood. The CDR3 DNA sequence: TGTGCCAGCACCTGGCGATTGAACACTGAAGCTTTCTTT. Translating gives CASTWRLNTEAFF.